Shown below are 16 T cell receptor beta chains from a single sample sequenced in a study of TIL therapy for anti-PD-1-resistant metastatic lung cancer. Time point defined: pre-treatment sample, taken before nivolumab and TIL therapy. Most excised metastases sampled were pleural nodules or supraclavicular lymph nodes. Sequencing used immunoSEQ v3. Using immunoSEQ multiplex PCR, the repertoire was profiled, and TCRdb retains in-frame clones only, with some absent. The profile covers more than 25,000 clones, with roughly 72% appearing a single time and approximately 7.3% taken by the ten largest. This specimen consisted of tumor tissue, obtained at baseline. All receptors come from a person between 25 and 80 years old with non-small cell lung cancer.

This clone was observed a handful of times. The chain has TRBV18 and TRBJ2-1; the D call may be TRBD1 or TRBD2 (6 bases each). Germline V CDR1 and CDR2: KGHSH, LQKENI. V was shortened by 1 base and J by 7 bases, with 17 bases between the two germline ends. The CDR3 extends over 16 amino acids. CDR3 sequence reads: CASSPLYGGTQNEQFF. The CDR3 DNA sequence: TGTGCCAGCTCACCACTATACGGGGGCACACAGAATGAGCAGTTCTTC.

The CDR3 region has the DNA TGCGCCAGCAGCCCGGATGTGGAGACCCAGTACTTC. Residues: CASSPDVETQYF. This chain uses TRBV5-1 with TRBJ2-5; D unresolved. Trimming pared 4 bases from V and 5 bases from J, leaving 9 bases between. From germline, CDR1 is SGHRS and CDR2 YFSETQ. This CDR3 comprises 12 residues.

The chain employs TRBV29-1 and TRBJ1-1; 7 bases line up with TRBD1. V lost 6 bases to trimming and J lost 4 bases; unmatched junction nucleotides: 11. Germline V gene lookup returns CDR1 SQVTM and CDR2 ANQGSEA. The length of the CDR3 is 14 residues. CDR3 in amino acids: CSVRQGGPSTEAFF. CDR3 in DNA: TGCAGCGTGCGACAGGGAGGGCCGTCCACTGAAGCTTTCTTT.

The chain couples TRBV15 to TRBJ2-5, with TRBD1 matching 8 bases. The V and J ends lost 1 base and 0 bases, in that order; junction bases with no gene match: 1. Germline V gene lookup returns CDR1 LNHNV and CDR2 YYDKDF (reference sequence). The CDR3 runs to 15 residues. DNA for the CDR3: TGTGCCACCAGCAGAGGGGACAGGCACCAAGAGACCCAGTACTTC. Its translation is CATSRGDRHQETQYF.

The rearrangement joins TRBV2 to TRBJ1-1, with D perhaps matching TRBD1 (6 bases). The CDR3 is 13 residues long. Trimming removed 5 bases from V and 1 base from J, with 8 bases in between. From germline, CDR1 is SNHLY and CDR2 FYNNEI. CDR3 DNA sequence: TGTGCCAGCAGTCGACAGGAGAACACTGAAGCTTTCTTT. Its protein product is CASSRQENTEAFF. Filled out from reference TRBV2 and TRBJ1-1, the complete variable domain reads EPEVTQTPSHQVTQMGQEVILRCVPISNHLYFYWYRQILGQKVEFLVSFYNNEISEKSEIFDDQFSVERPDGSNFTLKIRSTKLEDSAMYFCASSRQENTEAFFGQGTRLTVV.

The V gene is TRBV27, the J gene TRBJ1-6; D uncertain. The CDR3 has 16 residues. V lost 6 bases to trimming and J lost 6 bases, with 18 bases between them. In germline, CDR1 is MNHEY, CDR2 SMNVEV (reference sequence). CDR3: CASSPVDTFTNSPLHF. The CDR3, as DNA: TGTGCCAGCAGCCCCGTCGACACTTTTACTAATTCACCCCTCCACTTT.

CDR3 DNA: TGTGCAAGTCACCCCCCCCAGGGGAATGAAAAACTGTTTTTT. Translating it yields CASHPPQGNEKLFF. The chain is built from TRBV12-2 and TRBJ1-4; the D call of TRBD1 is as the table states it, not checked on the DNA. TRBV12-2 is a listed pseudogene. The CDR3 has 14 amino acids.

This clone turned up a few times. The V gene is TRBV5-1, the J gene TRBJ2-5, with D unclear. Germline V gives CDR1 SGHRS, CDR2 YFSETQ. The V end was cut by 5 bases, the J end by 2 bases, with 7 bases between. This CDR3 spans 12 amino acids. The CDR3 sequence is CASRTEQETQYF. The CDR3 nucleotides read TGCGCCAGCAGGACGGAACAAGAGACCCAGTACTTC.

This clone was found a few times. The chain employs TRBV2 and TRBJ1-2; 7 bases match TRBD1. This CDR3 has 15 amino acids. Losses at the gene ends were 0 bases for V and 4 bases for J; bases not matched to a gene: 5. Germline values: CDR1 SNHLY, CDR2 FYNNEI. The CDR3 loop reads CASSEAIGGSYGYTF. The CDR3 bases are TGTGCCAGCAGTGAAGCGATAGGGGGCTCCTATGGCTACACCTTC. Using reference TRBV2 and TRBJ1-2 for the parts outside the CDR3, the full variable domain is EPEVTQTPSHQVTQMGQEVILRCVPISNHLYFYWYRQILGQKVEFLVSFYNNEISEKSEIFDDQFSVERPDGSNFTLKIRSTKLEDSAMYFCASSEAIGGSYGYTFGSGTRLTVV.

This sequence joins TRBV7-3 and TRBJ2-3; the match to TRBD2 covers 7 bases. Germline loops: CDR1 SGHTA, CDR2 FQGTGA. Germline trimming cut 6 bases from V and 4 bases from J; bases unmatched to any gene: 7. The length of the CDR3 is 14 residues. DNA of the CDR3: TGTGCCAGCAGGCCTACTAGCGCGTCAGATACGCAGTATTTT. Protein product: CASRPTSASDTQYF.

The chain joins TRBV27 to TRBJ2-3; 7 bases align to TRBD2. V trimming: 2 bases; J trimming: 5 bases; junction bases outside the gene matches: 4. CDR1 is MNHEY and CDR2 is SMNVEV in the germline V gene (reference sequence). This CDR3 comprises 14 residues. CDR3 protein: CASSLRGGGDTQYF. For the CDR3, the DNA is TGTGCCAGCAGTTTACGCGGGGGAGGAGATACGCAGTATTTT.

Here the CDR3 DNA reads TGTGCCAGCAGCGTAGTCGGGGGCGGAAATCAGCCCCAGCATTTT. It is translated as CASSVVGGGNQPQHF. The genes are TRBV9 and TRBJ1-5, with a possible D match to TRBD1 (6 bases). The V gene's germline CDR1 is SGDLS and CDR2 YYNGEE. V gave up 0 bases and J gave up 4 bases, with 11 bases separating them. The length of the CDR3 is 15 residues.

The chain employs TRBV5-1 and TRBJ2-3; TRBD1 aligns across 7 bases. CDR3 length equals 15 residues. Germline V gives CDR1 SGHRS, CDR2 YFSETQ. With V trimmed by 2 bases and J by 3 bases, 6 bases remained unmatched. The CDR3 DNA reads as TGCGCCAGCAGCTTCCTAGGGGGCGGGACAGATACGCAGTATTTT. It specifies CASSFLGGGTDTQYF.

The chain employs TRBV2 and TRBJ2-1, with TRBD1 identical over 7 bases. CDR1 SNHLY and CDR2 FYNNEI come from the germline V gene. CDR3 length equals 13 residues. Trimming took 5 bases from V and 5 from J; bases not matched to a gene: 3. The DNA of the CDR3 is TGTGCCAGCAGTTGGGACAGAGACAATGAGCAGTTCTTC. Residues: CASSWDRDNEQFF.

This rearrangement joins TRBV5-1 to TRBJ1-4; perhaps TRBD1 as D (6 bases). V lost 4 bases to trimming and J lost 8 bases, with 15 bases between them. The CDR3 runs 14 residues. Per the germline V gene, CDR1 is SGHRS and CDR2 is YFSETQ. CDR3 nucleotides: TGCGCCAGCAGCCTGAAGACAGGAGAAGAAAAACTGTTTTTT. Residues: CASSLKTGEEKLFF.

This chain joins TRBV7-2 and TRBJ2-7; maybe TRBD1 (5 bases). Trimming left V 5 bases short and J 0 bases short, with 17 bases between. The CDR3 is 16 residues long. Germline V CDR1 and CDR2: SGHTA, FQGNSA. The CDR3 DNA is TGTGCCAGCAGCCCCCAGGGTGGCGGAAACTCCTACGAGCAGTACTTC. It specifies CASSPQGGGNSYEQYF.